Listed here are 5 T cell receptor beta chains from one sample, sequenced in a study of CD8 T cells in ankylosing spondylitis. TCRdb used MiXCR to reprocess the 5' RACE reads, holding one entry per CDR3 protein. The sample contains under 400,000 distinct CDR3 sequences, around 10% of which appear only once. The specimen was blood, either unsorted or a sorted T cell fraction (not recorded which). These TCRs come from a female donor with ankylosing spondylitis or in good health (not recorded which).

The chain couples TRBV20-1 to TRBJ1-2, with 8 bases identical to TRBD1. CDR1 and CDR2 (germline): DFQATT, SNEGSKA (reference sequence). V was clipped by 3 bases and J by 3 bases; unmatched bases: 9. This CDR3 has 15 amino acids. CDR3 sequence: CSASLGQGADYGYTF. The CDR3 DNA sequence: TGCAGTGCTAGCCTCGGGCAGGGGGCTGACTATGGCTACACCTTC.

In its sample, this clonotype was seen many times. V gene TRBV19 combines with J gene TRBJ2-1; 7 bases align to TRBD1. V trimming: 2 bases; J trimming: 9 bases; junction bases outside the gene matches: 1. Germline CDR1 is LNHDA and CDR2 is SQIVND (reference sequence). The CDR3 covers 12 residues. The CDR3 loop is CASSIQGVEQFF. The CDR3 DNA is TGTGCCAGTAGTATACAGGGGGTTGAGCAGTTCTTC.

The rearrangement links TRBV20-1 to TRBJ2-1; a weak D match, TRBD2 (5 bases). Trimming shortened V by 6 bases and J by 4 bases, and 10 bases separated the two germline ends. Germline CDR1 and CDR2: DFQATT and SNEGSKA (reference sequence). CDR3 length equals 12 residues. CDR3 nucleotides: TGCAGTGCCAAGGGCGGGTACAATGAGCAGTTCTTC. This sequence encodes CSAKGGYNEQFF.

There are many counts of this clonotype. The rearrangement joins TRBV29-1 to TRBJ2-1, with D possibly TRBD1 on 5 matching bases. Germline V gives CDR1 SQVTM, CDR2 ANQGSEA. CDR3 length equals 14 residues. The V end was cut by 4 bases, the J end by 3 bases, with 13 bases between. The CDR3 sequence is CSVVGGRVYNEQFF. CDR3 nucleotides: TGCAGCGTTGTGGGTGGCAGGGTCTACAATGAGCAGTTCTTC.

For this clonotype: Germline is not matched at one junction end, which may reflect a read error. This chain connects TRBV20-1 to TRBJ2-3; no reliable D call. Germline-derived CDR1 and CDR2 are DFQATT and SNEGSKA (reference sequence). The CDR3 is 16 amino acids. CDR3 in amino acids: CCAISILLAGTDTQYF. DNA for the CDR3: TGCTGTGCTATCAGTATTCTTTTAGCTGGCACAGATACGCAGTATTTT.